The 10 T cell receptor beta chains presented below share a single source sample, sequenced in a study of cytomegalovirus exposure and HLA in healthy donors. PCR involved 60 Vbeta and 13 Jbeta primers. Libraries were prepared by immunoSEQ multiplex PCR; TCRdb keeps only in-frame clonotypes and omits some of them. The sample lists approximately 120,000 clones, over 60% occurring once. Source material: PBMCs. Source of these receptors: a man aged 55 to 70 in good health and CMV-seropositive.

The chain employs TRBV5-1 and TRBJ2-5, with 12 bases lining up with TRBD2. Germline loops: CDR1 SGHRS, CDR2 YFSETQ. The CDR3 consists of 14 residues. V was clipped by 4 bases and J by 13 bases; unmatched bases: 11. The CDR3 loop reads CASSLSSGGGYLYF. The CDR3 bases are TGCGCCAGCAGCCTTTCTAGCGGGGGGGGCTACCTGTACTTC. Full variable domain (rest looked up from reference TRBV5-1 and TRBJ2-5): KAGVTQTPRYLIKTRGQQVTLSCSPISGHRSVSWYQQTPGQGLQFLFEYFSETQRNKGNFPGRFSGRQFSNSRSEMNVSTLELGDSALYLCASSLSSGGGYLYFGPGTRLLVL.

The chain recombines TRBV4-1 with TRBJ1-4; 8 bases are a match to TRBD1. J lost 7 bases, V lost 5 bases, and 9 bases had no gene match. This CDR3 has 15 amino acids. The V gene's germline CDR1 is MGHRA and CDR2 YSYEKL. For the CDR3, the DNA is TGCGCCAGCAGCTTGATTGATACAGGGGGTGAAAAACTGTTTTTT. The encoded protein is CASSLIDTGGEKLFF.

The CDR3 protein is CASSFDVGRTQHEQFF. The CDR3, as DNA: TGTGCCAGCAGTTTCGATGTGGGGCGTACACAGCATGAGCAGTTCTTC. The chain recombines TRBV27 with TRBJ2-1; tentatively, D is TRBD1 (5 bases). Trimming shortened V by 3 bases and J by 8 bases, and 20 bases separated the two germline ends. CDR3 length equals 16 residues. Germline CDR1 and CDR2: MNHEY and SMNVEV (reference sequence).

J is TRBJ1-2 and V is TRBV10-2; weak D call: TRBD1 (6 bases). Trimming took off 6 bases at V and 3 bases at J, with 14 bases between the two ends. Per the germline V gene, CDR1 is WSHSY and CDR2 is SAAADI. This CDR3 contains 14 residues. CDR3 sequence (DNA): TGCGCCAGCAGAGTAGGACAGTGGGACTATGGCTACACCTTC. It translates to CASRVGQWDYGYTF.

DNA of the CDR3: TGTGCCAGCAGTTTATTGCCAGGGGCGGGCAATCAGCCCCAGCATTTT. This codes for CASSLLPGAGNQPQHF. V and J are TRBV28 and TRBJ1-5; TRBD1 might be the D (6 bases). Germline CDR1 is MDHEN and CDR2 is SYDVKM. The CDR3 extends over 16 amino acids. With 1 base removed from V and 2 bases from J, the gap between germline ends came to 12 bases.

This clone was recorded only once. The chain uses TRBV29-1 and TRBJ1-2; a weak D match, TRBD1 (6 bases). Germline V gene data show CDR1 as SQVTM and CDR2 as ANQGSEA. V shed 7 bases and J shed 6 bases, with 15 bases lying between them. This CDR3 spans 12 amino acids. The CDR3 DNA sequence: TGCAGCGACCGGACAGCACAAGATGGCTACACCTTC. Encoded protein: CSDRTAQDGYTF.

The CDR3: CASNQGSIPYEQYF. CDR3 coding DNA: TGTGCCAGCAATCAGGGTTCGATTCCCTACGAGCAGTACTTC. The V gene is TRBV2, the J gene TRBJ2-7; TRBD1 might be the D (5 bases). The length of the CDR3 is 14 residues. From germline, CDR1 is SNHLY and CDR2 FYNNEI. Trimming removed 7 bases from V and 2 bases from J, with 15 bases in between.

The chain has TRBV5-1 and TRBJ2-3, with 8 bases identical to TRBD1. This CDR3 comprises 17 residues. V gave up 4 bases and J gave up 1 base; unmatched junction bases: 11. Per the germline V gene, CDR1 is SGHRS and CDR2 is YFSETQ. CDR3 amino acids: CASSASPPGGGTDTQYF. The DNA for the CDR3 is TGCGCCAGCAGCGCCAGCCCGCCAGGGGGCGGCACAGATACGCAGTATTTT.

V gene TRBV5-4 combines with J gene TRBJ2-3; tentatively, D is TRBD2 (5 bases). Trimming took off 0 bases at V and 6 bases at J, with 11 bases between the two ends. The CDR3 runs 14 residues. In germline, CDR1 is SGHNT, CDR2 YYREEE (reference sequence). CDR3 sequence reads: CASSLEVSEDTQYF. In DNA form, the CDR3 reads TGTGCCAGCAGCTTGGAGGTTAGCGAGGATACGCAGTATTTT.

The CDR3: CASSAWGGSGETQYF. The CDR3 nucleotides are TGTGCCAGCAGCGCCTGGGGGGGATCCGGTGAGACCCAGTACTTC. This chain connects TRBV9 to TRBJ2-5; 7 nucleotides line up with TRBD2. CDR1 SGDLS and CDR2 YYNGEE come from the germline V gene. After removal of 3 bases from V and 5 bases from J, the junction contained 10 bases not matched to a gene. The CDR3 totals 15 residues.